The present TCR beta chain was sequenced within a study of cytomegalovirus exposure and HLA in healthy donors. Study as a whole: Ancestry clustering placed about four fifths of a few hundred genotyped donors in the Caucasian-associated cluster.

The PCR had 60 Vbeta and 13 Jbeta primers. Data came from immunoSEQ multiplex PCR; TCRdb stores just in-frame clones and leaves some out. The sample holds under 200,000 clones; 75% to 80% are singletons and the top ten take over 13%. Points from the study as a whole: As a later analysis revealed, the rate of TCR association differed by HLA locus, with DRB1 most and HLA-C fewest.

As for this clone: Its target is unknown.

Specimen: PBMCs. The receptor was isolated from a man aged 50 to 59 in good health and CMV-seropositive.

CDR3 DNA sequence: TGTGCCAGCAGCTTGGGACAGGGGTATGAAAACACCGGGGAGCTGTTTTTT. Translating gives CASSLGQGYENTGELFF. The J gene is TRBJ2-2, the V gene TRBV5-4; TRBD1 matches 8 bases. The germline gives CDR1 SGHNT, CDR2 YYREEE (reference sequence). After removal of 0 bases from V and 2 bases from J, the junction contained 6 bases not matched to a gene. The length of the CDR3 is 17 residues.